This TCR beta chain comes out of a study of Ad26.COV2.S vaccination and SARS-CoV-2 variants. Study conclusions and caveats: Spike-specific responses of CD8+ and CD4+ T cells were reported to display substantial breadth after vaccination.

V dropped 3 bases and J dropped 7 bases, with 12 bases sitting between them. The germline V gene has CDR1 WNHNN and CDR2 SYGVQD (reference sequence). The CDR3 is 13 residues long. Treatment: roughly 18 received Ad26.COV2.S at low or high dose, single or two shots; a few received placebo; per-sample allocation not given. Sampling happened 63 days after the first vaccine or placebo injection. Boston provided a donor who was an adult aged 18-55 years. Repertoires were generated with immunoSEQ multiplex PCR, while TCRdb's copy carries only in-frame clones and drops some. This table holds approximately 420,000 clones, 88% found once. Remarks on this clone: Its antigen is still unknown.

The TCR was taken from a person aged 18-60 years who received the Ad26.COV2.S COVID-19 vaccine or a placebo. The sequenced sample was peripheral blood, obtained in a trial of Ad26.COV2.S vaccine versus placebo. The rearrangement uses TRBV10-1 and TRBJ1-2, with D possibly being TRBD1 (5 bases). DNA of the CDR3: TGCGCCAGCAGTGATGGGGCCTATGGTGGCTACACCTTC. Protein sequence: CASSDGAYGGYTF.